This TCR beta chain was sequenced for a study of cytomegalovirus exposure and HLA in healthy donors. Germline CDR1 is MDHEN and CDR2 is SYDVKM. This CDR3 is 12 amino acids long. V lost 6 bases and J 3 bases, leaving 8 bases between the germline ends. For this clone: Its antigen is not identified.

Whole-study findings and limits: Most CMV-associated TCR beta chains appeared HLA-restricted in a later analysis.

The PCR employed 60 Vbeta primers together with 13 Jbeta primers. Generated by immunoSEQ multiplex PCR, the TCRdb table keeps only in-frame clones and is missing some. In the table there are some 170,000 clones, 70% to 80% of which are singletons. The receptor's source is a woman aged 60-75 years in good health and CMV-seropositive. The V and J genes are TRBV28 and TRBJ1-2; D ambiguous. Material for sequencing was PBMCs. The CDR3 region is CASSHRDYGYTF. In DNA form, the CDR3 reads TGTGCCAGCAGCCACCGGGACTATGGCTACACCTTC.